Shown below are 5 T cell receptor beta chains from a single sample sequenced in a study of shared clonotypes between healthy human individuals. As defined, naive CD8 cells were CD45RO-negative and positively selected for CCR7, with terminally differentiated effector memory CD45RA+ cells excluded. Assay used: immunoSEQ multiplex PCR; TCRdb lists only in-frame clones, some missing. The profile shows about 2.1 million clones, roughly 93% of them singletons. Material for sequencing was naive CD8+ T cells from PBMCs. The source is a man between 18 and 35 years old in good health. Some clones in this sample may be carry-over from other donors' samples.

This chain connects TRBV30 to TRBJ2-5, with a weak D call TRBD1 (6 bases). Deletions cut 5 bases from V and 5 bases from J, with 12 bases between. CDR3 length equals 12 residues. CDR1 and CDR2 (germline): GTSNPN, SVGIG (reference sequence). The CDR3 spells CAWGYRAETQYF. The CDR3 nucleotides are TGTGCCTGGGGGTACAGGGCGGAGACCCAGTACTTC.

The chain combines TRBV5-1 with TRBJ2-1, with unresolved D. In germline, CDR1 is SGHRS, CDR2 YFSETQ. This CDR3 has 18 residues. The V end lost 0 bases, the J end lost 0 bases, and 16 bases lay between the germline ends. The CDR3 coding sequence is TGCGCCAGCAGCTTGGGGTCTAGAGATCCGAGCTCCTACAATGAGCAGTTCTTC. Amino acid sequence: CASSLGSRDPSSYNEQFF.

The chain joins TRBV4-2 to TRBJ2-7; 11 bases line up with TRBD1. V shed 2 bases, J shed 2 bases, and the junction held 2 bases outside the gene matches. The CDR3 is 15 residues long. Germline loops: CDR1 LGHNA, CDR2 YNFKEQ. In nucleotides, the CDR3 is TGTGCCAGCAGCCAACCGGGACAGGGGGCCTACGAGCAGTACTTC. Translating it yields CASSQPGQGAYEQYF.

The J gene is TRBJ1-2, the V gene TRBV6-1, with TRBD1 identical over 7 bases. CDR1 is MNHNS and CDR2 is SASEGT in the germline V gene. The CDR3 totals 14 residues. With 3 bases clipped from V and 6 bases from J, the junction kept 7 bases outside the gene matches. CDR3 DNA: TGTGCCAGCAGTGAGAAGGGGGCGAGGGATGGCTACACCTTC. Translating it yields CASSEKGARDGYTF.

V and J are TRBV6-5 and TRBJ2-7, with D possibly matching TRBD1 (5 bases). This CDR3 is 13 amino acids long. The germline V gene has CDR1 MNHEY and CDR2 SVGAGI. The V gene lost 6 bases and the J gene lost 6 bases, with 15 bases spanning the gap. The CDR3 DNA follows: TGTGCCAGCAGGCCGCAGGGTGTAGGCGAGCAGTACTTC. This encodes CASRPQGVGEQYF.